These T cell receptor beta chains were read from a single sample in a study of OX40 agonist ivuxolimab in advanced cancers. The table came from immunoSEQ multiplex PCR; TCRdb's copy has only in-frame clones and leaves some out. The sample holds around 60,000 clones, roughly 89% seen once. The specimen was CD4+ or CD8+ T cells sorted from blood, collected in a trial of the OX40 agonist ivuxolimab. These receptors were obtained from an adult with an advanced solid tumor such as melanoma, head and neck, liver or kidney cancer. Both conserved end residues are part of each CDR3. The D gene is left open where the match is weak.

CDR3: CASSLGLVEETQYF
D: TRBD2
V: TRBV18

CDR3: CASSYSVGGGYGYTF
D: TRBD1
V: TRBV6-5

CDR3: CASSQQLAAYEQYF
D: NA
V: TRBV11-2

CDR3: CASSIGGPGTDQETQYF
D: NA
V: TRBV19

CDR3: CASSQDFGVGANVLTF
D: NA
V: TRBV4-3

CDR3: CASKLGQDNEQFF
D: TRBD1
V: TRBV2

CDR3: CASSWNIGSSYNEQFF
D: NA
V: TRBV5-1

CDR3: CASNKGTPMSQPQHF
D: NA
V: TRBV19

CDR3: CASTLSTGRYSGNTIYF
D: NA
V: TRBV5-4

CDR3: CASSWSLAESSYEQYF
D: NA
V: TRBV5-1

CDR3: CSVERERDNEQFF
D: NA
V: TRBV29-1

CDR3: CASSFVQMNTEAFF
D: NA
V: TRBV28

CDR3: CASSSTGAGNQPQHF
D: TRBD1
V: TRBV28

CDR3: CASSSPGTGTDTQYF
D: TRBD1
V: TRBV28

CDR3: CASSPTPGQGISYEQYF
D: TRBD1
V: TRBV27

CDR3: CASSPRGEGTQYF
D: NA
V: TRBV7-2